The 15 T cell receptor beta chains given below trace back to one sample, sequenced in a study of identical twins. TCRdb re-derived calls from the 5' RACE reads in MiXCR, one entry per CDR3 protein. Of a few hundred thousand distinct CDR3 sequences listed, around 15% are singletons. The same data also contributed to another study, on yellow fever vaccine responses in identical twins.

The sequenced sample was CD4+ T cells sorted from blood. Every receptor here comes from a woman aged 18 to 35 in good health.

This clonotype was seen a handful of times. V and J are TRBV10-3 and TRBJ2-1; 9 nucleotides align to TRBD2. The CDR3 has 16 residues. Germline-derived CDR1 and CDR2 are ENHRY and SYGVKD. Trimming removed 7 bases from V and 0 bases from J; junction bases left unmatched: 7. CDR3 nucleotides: TGTGCCATCACCTCGGGTAGCGGGGGCTCCTACAATGAGCAGTTCTTC. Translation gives CAITSGSGGSYNEQFF.

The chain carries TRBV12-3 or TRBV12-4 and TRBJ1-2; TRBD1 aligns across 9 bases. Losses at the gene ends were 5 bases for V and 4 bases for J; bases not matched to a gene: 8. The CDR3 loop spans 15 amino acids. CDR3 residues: CASSKQGAGGYGYTF. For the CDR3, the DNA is TGTGCCAGCAGTAAACAGGGGGCGGGTGGCTATGGCTACACCTTC.

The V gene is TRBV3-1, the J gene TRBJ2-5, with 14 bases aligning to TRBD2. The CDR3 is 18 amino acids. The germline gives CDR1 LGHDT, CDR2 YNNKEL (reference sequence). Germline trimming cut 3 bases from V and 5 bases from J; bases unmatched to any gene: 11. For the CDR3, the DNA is TGTGCCAGCAGCCACGGGACTAGCGGGGGCCGGAGGGGCGAGACCCAGTACTTC. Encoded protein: CASSHGTSGGRRGETQYF.

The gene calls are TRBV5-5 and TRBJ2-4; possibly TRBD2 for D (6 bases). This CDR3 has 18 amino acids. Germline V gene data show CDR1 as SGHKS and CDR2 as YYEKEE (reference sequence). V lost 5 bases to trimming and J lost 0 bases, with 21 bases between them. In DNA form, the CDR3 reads TGTGCCAGCAGTCTTGTCAAGGGACTTAACATAGCCAAAAACATTCAGTACTTC. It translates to CASSLVKGLNIAKNIQYF.

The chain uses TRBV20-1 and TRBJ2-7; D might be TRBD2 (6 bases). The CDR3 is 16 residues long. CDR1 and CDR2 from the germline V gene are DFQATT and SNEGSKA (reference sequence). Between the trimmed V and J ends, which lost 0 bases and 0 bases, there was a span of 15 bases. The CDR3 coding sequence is TGCAGTGCTAGAGATAGGGGACTTTCTCTCTCCTACGAGCAGTACTTC. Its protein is CSARDRGLSLSYEQYF.

CDR3 nucleotides: TGCAGTGCTTCCGACAGGGTCGAGGAAAAACTGTTTTTT. Translating gives CSASDRVEEKLFF. The chain uses TRBV20-1 and TRBJ1-4; TRBD1 agrees at 7 bases. The CDR3 runs 13 residues. The germline V gene encodes CDR1 DFQATT and CDR2 SNEGSKA (reference sequence). After removal of 5 bases from V and 8 bases from J, the junction contained 8 bases not matched to a gene.

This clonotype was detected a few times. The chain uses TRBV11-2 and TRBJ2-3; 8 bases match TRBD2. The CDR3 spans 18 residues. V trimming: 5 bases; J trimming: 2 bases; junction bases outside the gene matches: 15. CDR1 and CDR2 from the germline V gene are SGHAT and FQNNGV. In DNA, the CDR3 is TGTGCCAGCAGCCTCTCTGACGGGAGCGGGGGACTCACAGATACGCAGTATTTT. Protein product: CASSLSDGSGGLTDTQYF.

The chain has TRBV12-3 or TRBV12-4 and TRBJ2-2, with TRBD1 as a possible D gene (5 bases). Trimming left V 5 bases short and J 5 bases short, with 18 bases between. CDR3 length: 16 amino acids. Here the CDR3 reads CASSLDWGILTGELFF. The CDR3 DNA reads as TGTGCCAGCAGTCTCGACTGGGGCATACTAACCGGGGAGCTGTTTTTT.

CDR3 sequence reads: CASSLAKGVVTEAFF. CDR3 sequence (DNA): TGTGCCAGCAGCTTAGCGAAGGGGGTGGTAACTGAAGCTTTCTTT. This chain links TRBV7-2 with TRBJ1-1; TRBD1 is a possible D gene (6 bases). V was shortened by 0 bases and J by 5 bases, with 13 bases between the two germline ends. The CDR3 spans 15 residues. CDR1 and CDR2 from the germline V gene are SGHTA and FQGNSA. Based on the CDR3 plus reference TRBV7-2 and TRBJ1-1, the full variable domain is GAGVSQSPSNKVTEKGKDVELRCDPISGHTALYWYRQSLGQGLEFLIYFQGNSAPDKSGLPSDRFSAERTGGSVSTLTIQRTQQEDSAVYLCASSLAKGVVTEAFFGQGTRLTVV.

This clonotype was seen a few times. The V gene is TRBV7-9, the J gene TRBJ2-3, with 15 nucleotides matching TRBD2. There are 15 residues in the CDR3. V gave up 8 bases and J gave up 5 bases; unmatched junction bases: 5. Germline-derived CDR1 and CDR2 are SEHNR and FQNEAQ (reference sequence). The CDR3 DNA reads TGTGCCAGCGGCTGGACTAGCGGGAGGGAAGATACGCAGTATTTT. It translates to CASGWTSGREDTQYF.

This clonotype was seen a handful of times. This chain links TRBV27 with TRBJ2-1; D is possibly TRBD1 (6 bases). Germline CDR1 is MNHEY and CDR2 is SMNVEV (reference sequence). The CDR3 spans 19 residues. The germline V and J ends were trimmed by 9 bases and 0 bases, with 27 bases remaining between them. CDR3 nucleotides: TGTGCCAGGGGGGATAGGCCAGGGGTCACCCACTACTCCTACAATGAGCAGTTCTTC. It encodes CARGDRPGVTHYSYNEQFF.

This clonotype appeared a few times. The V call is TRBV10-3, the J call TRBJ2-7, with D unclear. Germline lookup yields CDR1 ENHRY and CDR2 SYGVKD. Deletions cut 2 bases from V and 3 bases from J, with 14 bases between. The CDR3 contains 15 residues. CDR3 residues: CAISEKNLGIYEQYV. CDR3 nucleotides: TGTGCCATCAGTGAGAAAAATCTAGGGATCTACGAGCAGTACGTC.

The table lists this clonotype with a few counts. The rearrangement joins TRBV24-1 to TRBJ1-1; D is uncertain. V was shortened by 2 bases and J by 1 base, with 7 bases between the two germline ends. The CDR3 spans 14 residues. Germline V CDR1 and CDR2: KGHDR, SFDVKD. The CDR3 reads CATSDWVGNTEAFF. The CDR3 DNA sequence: TGTGCCACCAGTGATTGGGTGGGGAACACTGAAGCTTTCTTT.

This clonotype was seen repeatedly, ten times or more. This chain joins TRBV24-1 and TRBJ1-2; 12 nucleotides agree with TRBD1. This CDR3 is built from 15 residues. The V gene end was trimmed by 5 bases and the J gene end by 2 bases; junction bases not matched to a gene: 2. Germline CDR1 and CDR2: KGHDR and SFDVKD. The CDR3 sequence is CATSGGQGANYGYTF. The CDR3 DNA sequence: TGTGCCACCAGTGGGGGACAGGGGGCGAACTATGGCTACACCTTC.

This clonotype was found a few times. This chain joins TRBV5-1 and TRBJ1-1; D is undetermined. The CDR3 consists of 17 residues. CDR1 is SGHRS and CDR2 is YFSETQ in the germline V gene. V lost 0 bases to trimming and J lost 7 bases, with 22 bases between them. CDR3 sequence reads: CASSLAGPQIAAHEAFF. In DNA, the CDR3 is TGCGCCAGCAGCTTGGCTGGGCCCCAAATAGCGGCCCATGAAGCTTTCTTT.